This T cell receptor (beta chain) was recorded in a study of blood T cells in healthy people across ages (dated by TCRdb to the mid-2010s). Background on the whole study: In model experiments, roughly one uniquely barcoded TCR beta cDNA molecule per two T cells was captured by template switching. Using deep sequencing normalized with unique cDNA molecular identifiers, the study measured how TCR beta repertoire diversity changes with age. Four age groups were formed from the donors: young (average approximately 17 years), middle-aged (around 37), aged (about 62) and long-lived (more than 75). To avoid experimental bias, donors of different ages were randomly spread across the sequencing lanes. Using the same blood draw, the study looked at two additional independent replicas of 1 million unique cDNA reads for two donors, one aged 18 to 30 and the other aged 80 or older. General conclusions and limits of the study: Total diversity estimates from one million sequenced T cells were considered lower bounds and underestimates. Observed TCR beta diversity per million T cells fell roughly linearly with age, and a significant reduction was already apparent by age around 44. Because donor CMV infection status was unknown, age-related changes in expanded clonotypes were potentially confounded. The long-lived group showed more naive CD4+ T cells, fewer expanded clones and increased TCR diversity than the aged group, suggesting age selection. Conclusive comparison of naive and antigen-experienced compartments was prevented by the profiling of bulk unsorted PBMCs. There was a strong correlation between observed TCR beta diversity and the percentage of naive T cells measured by flow cytometry.

Systemically healthy Caucasian individuals from Russia, 35 to 40 in total and aged 6 to 90 years, were included as donors. Around 10 milliliters of peripheral blood were collected from each donor into EDTA-treated Vacutainer tubes. Ficoll-Paque density-gradient centrifugation was used to isolate PBMCs, with at least 7 million obtained per sample. Total RNA, at least 6 micrograms per sample, was extracted from PBMCs with Trizol reagent. The percentages of naive CD45RAhigh/CD27high T cells were determined by flow cytometry on a PBMC aliquot from every donor. Library prep was done by 5' RACE. Instrument used: Illumina HiSeq 2500. A second roughly 6 to 12 cycle PCR used a sample-barcoded 5' primer and a J-beta primer mix. A template-switch 5' adaptor carrying 12 random nucleotides introduced a unique molecular identifier onto each TCR beta cDNA molecule. Each sample yielded at least 2.5 million CDR3-containing paired-end reads. The Mint cDNA synthesis kit, primed by a TRBC-specific oligonucleotide, was used to synthesize first-strand cDNA from all RNA. Following uracil-DNA glycosylase treatment, a first 18-cycle PCR with universal primers M1SS and BC2_uni_R was performed on all cDNA. The authors processed their data as follows. For normalization, 1 million high-quality reads were randomly selected from each sample, with every read carrying a distinct molecular identifier. Reads with shared molecular identifiers were discarded instead of being binned into consensus sequences. MiTCR, set to a Q25 quality threshold and the strictest error-elimination algorithm, was used for CDR3 identification, clonotype clustering and error correction. Lower-bound total TCR beta diversity was estimated with a nonparametric unseen species model using Euler transformation. The public reads were run again by TCRdb, first through fastp at Q25 and then through MiXCR, and only productive beta chains were kept. Rows with a matching CDR3 protein are joined into one entry that keeps the most common DNA and genes. TCRdb's processing, not the study's, gives the V and J calls here. This sample has 1.2 million to 1.5 million distinct CDR3 sequences in its table, and approximately 59% of those were observed once. Jointly, the top ten make up approximately 7% of the sample.

Turning to this clonotype: Its antigen remains undetermined. Per-base quality was not reported, and no clone a single base away is much larger than it.

Reading the germline V gene (reference sequence) gives CDR1 SEHNR and CDR2 FQNEAQ. Compared with germline, V lacks 5 bases and J lacks 6 bases; bases without a gene match: 14. The CDR3 holds 16 amino acids from the cysteine to the phenylalanine. Only the CDR3 DNA stays, 48 bases, in frame from base 1. The chain uses TRBV7-9 and TRBJ2-7, with TRBD1 matching 9 junction bases. Sequencing used blood. The clonotype comes from a young man in good health. The CDR3 amino acid sequence is: CASSTAVGTGFGEQYF. The nucleotides are TGTGCCAGCAGCACCGCGGTGGGGACAGGGTTCGGCGAGCAGTACTTC.